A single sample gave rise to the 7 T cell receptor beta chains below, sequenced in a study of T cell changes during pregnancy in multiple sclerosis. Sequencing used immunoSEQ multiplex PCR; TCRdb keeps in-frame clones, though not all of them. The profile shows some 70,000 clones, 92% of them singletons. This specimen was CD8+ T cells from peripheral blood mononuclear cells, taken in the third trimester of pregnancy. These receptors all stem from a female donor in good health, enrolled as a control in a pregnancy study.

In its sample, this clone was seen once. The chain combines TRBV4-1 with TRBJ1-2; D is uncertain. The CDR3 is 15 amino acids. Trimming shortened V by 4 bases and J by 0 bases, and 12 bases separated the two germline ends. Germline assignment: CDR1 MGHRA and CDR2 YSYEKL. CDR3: CASSPGRTPNYGYTF. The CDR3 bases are TGCGCCAGCAGCCCCGGGAGAACCCCTAACTATGGCTACACCTTC.

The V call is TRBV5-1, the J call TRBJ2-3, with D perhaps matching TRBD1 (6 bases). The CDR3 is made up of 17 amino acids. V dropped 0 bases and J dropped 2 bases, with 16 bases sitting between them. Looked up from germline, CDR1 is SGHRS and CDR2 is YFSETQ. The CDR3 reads CASSLDPLGQPTDTQYF. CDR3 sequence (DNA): TGCGCCAGCAGCTTGGACCCCCTCGGACAGCCCACAGATACGCAGTATTTT. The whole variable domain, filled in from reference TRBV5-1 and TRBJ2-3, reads KAGVTQTPRYLIKTRGQQVTLSCSPISGHRSVSWYQQTPGQGLQFLFEYFSETQRNKGNFPGRFSGRQFSNSRSEMNVSTLELGDSALYLCASSLDPLGQPTDTQYFGPGTRLTVL.

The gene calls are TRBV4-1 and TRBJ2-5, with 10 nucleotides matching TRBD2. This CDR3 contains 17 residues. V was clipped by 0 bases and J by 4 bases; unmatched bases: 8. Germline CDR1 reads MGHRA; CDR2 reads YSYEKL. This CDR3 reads CASSQEYQRGGPETQYF. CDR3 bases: TGCGCCAGCAGCCAAGAGTACCAGCGGGGGGGCCCAGAGACCCAGTACTTC.

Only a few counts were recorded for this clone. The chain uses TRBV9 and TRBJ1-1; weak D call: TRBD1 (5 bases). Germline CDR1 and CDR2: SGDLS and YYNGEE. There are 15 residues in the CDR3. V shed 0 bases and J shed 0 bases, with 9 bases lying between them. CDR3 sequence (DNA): TGTGCCAGCAGCGTAGTCCGGGGGATGAACACTGAAGCTTTCTTT. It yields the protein CASSVVRGMNTEAFF.

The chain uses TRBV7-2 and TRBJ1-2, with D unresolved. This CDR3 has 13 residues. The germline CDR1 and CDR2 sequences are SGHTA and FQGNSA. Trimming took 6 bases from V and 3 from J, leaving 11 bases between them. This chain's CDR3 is CASSLYTDYGYTF. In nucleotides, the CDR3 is TGTGCCAGCAGTCTATATACGGACTATGGCTACACCTTC. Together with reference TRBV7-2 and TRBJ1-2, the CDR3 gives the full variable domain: GAGVSQSPSNKVTEKGKDVELRCDPISGHTALYWYRQSLGQGLEFLIYFQGNSAPDKSGLPSDRFSAERTGGSVSTLTIQRTQQEDSAVYLCASSLYTDYGYTFGSGTRLTVV.

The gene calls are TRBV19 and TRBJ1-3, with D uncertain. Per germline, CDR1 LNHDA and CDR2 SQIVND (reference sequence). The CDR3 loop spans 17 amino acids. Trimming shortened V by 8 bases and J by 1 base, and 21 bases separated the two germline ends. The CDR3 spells CASRTLRASQSGNTIYF. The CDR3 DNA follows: TGTGCCAGTCGCACCCTGCGGGCATCACAATCTGGAAACACCATATATTTT.

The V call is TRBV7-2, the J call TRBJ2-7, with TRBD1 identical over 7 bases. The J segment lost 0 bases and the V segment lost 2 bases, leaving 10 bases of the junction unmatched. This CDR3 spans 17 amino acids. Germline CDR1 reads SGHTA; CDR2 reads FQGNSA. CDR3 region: CASSLYVGDRISYEQYF. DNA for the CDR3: TGTGCCAGCAGCTTATATGTAGGGGACAGAATCTCCTACGAGCAGTACTTC.